This entry lists 32 T cell receptor beta chains sequenced from one sample in a study of neurological immune-mediated disorders. MiXCR was run by TCRdb on the 5' RACE reads, yielding one entry per CDR3 protein. The sample has roughly 59,000 distinct CDR3 sequences, about 5% seen once. The source material was PBMCs. Receptors were obtained from a human donor with multiple sclerosis. The donor label of this sample is uncertain.

This clonotype has only a few counts. This rearrangement joins TRBV9 to TRBJ2-1; 8 nucleotides match TRBD2. CDR1 is SGDLS, CDR2 YYNGEE, per germline. J lost 2 bases, V lost 4 bases, and 5 bases had no gene match. The CDR3 runs to 15 residues. The CDR3 reads CASSPLTSAYNEQFF. Here the CDR3 DNA reads TGTGCCAGCAGCCCTTTGACTAGCGCCTACAATGAGCAGTTCTTC.

This clonotype appeared many times. This chain uses TRBV3-1 with TRBJ1-5; 7 bases line up with TRBD1. In germline, CDR1 is LGHDT, CDR2 YNNKEL (reference sequence). V lost 1 base and J lost 0; bases outside the gene matches: 15. This CDR3 spans 20 amino acids. CDR3: CASSQGREQTGNYSNQPQHF. The CDR3 DNA reads TGTGCCAGCAGCCAAGGCCGCGAGCAGACAGGGAACTATAGCAATCAGCCCCAGCATTTT.

In its sample, this clonotype was seen many times. The J gene is TRBJ1-1, the V gene TRBV5-1; 9 bases fit TRBD1. Germline V gene lookup returns CDR1 SGHRS and CDR2 YFSETQ. CDR3 length: 14 amino acids. J gave up 7 bases and V 4 bases, and 8 bases lay outside the gene matches. In nucleotides, the CDR3 is TGCGCCAGCAGCAGCACAGGGGGCGCGGGTGAAGCTTTCTTT. Translating gives CASSSTGGAGEAFF.

This clonotype was recorded many times. This chain links TRBV3-1 with TRBJ2-3, with a tentative D call TRBD2 (5 bases). This CDR3 contains 16 residues. V was clipped by 3 bases and J by 2 bases, with 15 bases between them. The germline V gene encodes CDR1 LGHDT and CDR2 YNNKEL (reference sequence). CDR3 sequence: CASSQAPERFTDTQYF. The CDR3 coding sequence is TGTGCCAGCAGCCAGGCTCCGGAGCGGTTCACAGATACGCAGTATTTT.

This clonotype was seen repeatedly, ten times or more. CDR3 sequence (DNA): TGCAGTGCTAGACCCCCCAGGCGGGCAGGGATAAATCAGCCCCAGCATTTT. It translates to CSARPPRRAGINQPQHF. The gene calls are TRBV20-1 and TRBJ1-5; possible D gene TRBD1, 5 bases. The germline CDR1 and CDR2 sequences are DFQATT and SNEGSKA (reference sequence). Trimming shortened V by 2 bases and J by 4 bases, and 21 bases separated the two germline ends. The CDR3 runs to 17 residues.

At least ten counts were recorded for this clonotype. The V call is TRBV5-1, the J call TRBJ1-1; unclear D gene. Trimming took 0 bases from V and 0 from J, leaving 9 bases between them. CDR3 size: 15 residues. Germline V gene lookup returns CDR1 SGHRS and CDR2 YFSETQ. Here the CDR3 reads CASSLERPMNTEAFF. In DNA, the CDR3 is TGCGCCAGCAGCTTGGAACGCCCCATGAACACTGAAGCTTTCTTT.

In this sample, this clonotype turned up many times. The chain joins TRBV6-5 to TRBJ2-3, with 7 bases fitting TRBD2. Germline V gene lookup returns CDR1 MNHEY and CDR2 SVGAGI. This CDR3 is built from 14 residues. Trimming removed 11 bases from V and 2 bases from J; junction bases left unmatched: 10. As DNA, the CDR3 is TGTGCCGCGGGGGAGTCCCTACTCACAGATACGCAGTATTTT. Its protein is CAAGESLLTDTQYF.

Ten or more counts support this clonotype. The chain has TRBV20-1 and TRBJ1-5; D uncertain. The germline V gene has CDR1 DFQATT and CDR2 SNEGSKA (reference sequence). V lost 2 bases and J lost 4, with 12 bases in between. This CDR3 region has 14 residues. The CDR3 loop reads CSARSGLPNQPQHF. The DNA of the CDR3 is TGCAGTGCTAGATCGGGTCTACCTAATCAGCCCCAGCATTTT.

This clonotype was counted ten times or more. This rearrangement joins TRBV5-1 to TRBJ1-1; 10 nucleotides align to TRBD1. The CDR3 runs 14 residues. V shed 4 bases, J shed 5 bases, and the junction held 5 bases outside the gene matches. Germline V CDR1 and CDR2: SGHRS, YFSETQ. As DNA, the CDR3 is TGCGCCAGCAGCGCGGGACAGGGGTTGACTGAAGCTTTCTTT. Protein product: CASSAGQGLTEAFF.

This clonotype was counted at least ten times. V and J are TRBV10-3 and TRBJ2-7; 7 nucleotides align to TRBD1. The CDR3 length is 15 residues. V gave up 5 bases and J gave up 0 bases; unmatched junction bases: 7. The germline CDR1 and CDR2 sequences are ENHRY and SYGVKD. The CDR3 DNA is TGTGCCATCAGTACAGGGGTTCAATACTCCTACGAGCAGTACTTC. This encodes CAISTGVQYSYEQYF.

This clonotype has a count of ten or more. The CDR3 DNA is TGCAGCGTTCTAGGGACAGAGAACACTGAAGCTTTCTTT. It encodes CSVLGTENTEAFF. This chain uses TRBV29-1 with TRBJ1-1; 7 bases are a match to TRBD1. CDR3 size: 13 residues. Germline V gene sequence: CDR1 SQVTM, CDR2 ANQGSEA. Trimming cost V 5 bases and J 1 base; bases outside gene matches: 4.

This clonotype occurred many times. CDR3 loop: CASSPQMGAFF. In nucleotides, the CDR3 is TGTGCCAGCAGTCCCCAGATGGGCGCTTTCTTT. V gene TRBV6-6 combines with J gene TRBJ1-1; D gene unclear. Trimming removed 5 bases from V and 11 bases from J, with 12 bases in between. CDR3 length: 11 amino acids. CDR1 and CDR2 from the germline V gene are MNHNY and SVGAGI (reference sequence).

This clonotype was observed many times. This rearrangement joins TRBV24-1 to TRBJ1-5, with a weak D call TRBD1 (6 bases). CDR3 size: 15 residues. Trimming shortened V by 4 bases and J by 2 bases, and 11 bases separated the two germline ends. CDR1 is KGHDR, CDR2 SFDVKD, per germline. The CDR3 DNA reads as TGTGCCACCAGTGACAGGGGACGGGGCAATCAGCCCCAGCATTTT. Encoded protein: CATSDRGRGNQPQHF.

This clonotype was counted at least ten times. The chain employs TRBV20-1 and TRBJ2-3, with 10 bases lining up with TRBD2. V shed 7 bases and J 4 bases; nucleotides not matched to a gene: 5. The V gene's germline CDR1 is DFQATT and CDR2 SNEGSKA (reference sequence). The CDR3 runs to 13 residues. The CDR3 DNA follows: TGCAGTGGGAAGCGGGGGGGAGCAGATACGCAGTATTTT. Amino acid sequence: CSGKRGGADTQYF.

This clonotype was seen many times. The J gene is TRBJ2-3, the V gene TRBV5-1; no definite D call. This CDR3 is built from 14 residues. The germline V gene has CDR1 SGHRS and CDR2 YFSETQ. V was shortened by 1 base and J by 1 base, with 7 bases between the two germline ends. The CDR3 protein is CASSLYSGTDTQYF. The CDR3 DNA reads as TGCGCCAGCAGCTTGTACAGTGGCACAGATACGCAGTATTTT.

There are many counts of this clonotype. The gene calls are TRBV6-1 and TRBJ1-1; possible D gene TRBD1, 5 bases. CDR3 length: 13 amino acids. Germline V gene data show CDR1 as MNHNS and CDR2 as SASEGT. Trimming removed 7 bases at V and 1 base at J, with 10 bases between. As DNA, the CDR3 is TGTGCCAGCACAGGGCCTCCGAACACTGAAGCTTTCTTT. This sequence encodes CASTGPPNTEAFF.

The rearrangement uses TRBV5-1 and TRBJ1-1, with a possible D match to TRBD1 (6 bases). CDR1 and CDR2 (germline): SGHRS, YFSETQ. V was cut by 2 bases and J by 6 bases, with 14 bases left in between. The CDR3 runs 14 residues. CDR3 DNA sequence: TGCGCCAGCAGCTTCCAGGGCGGGGGCGCTGAAGCTTTCTTT. This translates into CASSFQGGGAEAFF.

In this sample, this clonotype turned up many times. The rearrangement links TRBV5-1 to TRBJ2-5; 7 bases line up with TRBD1. The V gene's germline CDR1 is SGHRS and CDR2 YFSETQ. The CDR3 has 13 residues. After removal of 4 bases from V and 5 bases from J, the junction contained 5 bases not matched to a gene. The CDR3 bases are TGCGCCAGCAGCGTCAGGGGGTATGAGACCCAGTACTTC. Residues: CASSVRGYETQYF.

In its sample, this clonotype was seen many times. The chain couples TRBV20-1 to TRBJ2-5; D possibly corresponds to TRBD1 (6 bases). Germline CDR1 reads DFQATT; CDR2 reads SNEGSKA (reference sequence). V was clipped by 6 bases and J by 5 bases, with 13 bases between them. The CDR3 has 12 residues. The DNA of the CDR3 is TGCAGTGCCACAGGGTTCGCCGAGACCCAGTACTTC. This encodes CSATGFAETQYF.

This clonotype was counted ten times or more. This chain links TRBV5-1 with TRBJ2-2; 8 bases fit TRBD2. With 7 bases clipped from V and 2 bases from J, the junction kept 7 bases outside the gene matches. This CDR3 spans 15 amino acids. The germline V gene encodes CDR1 SGHRS and CDR2 YFSETQ. CDR3 residues: CASGKTSGNTGELFF. The CDR3 DNA sequence: TGCGCCAGCGGCAAAACTAGCGGCAACACCGGGGAGCTGTTTTTT. Combining the CDR3 with reference TRBV5-1 and TRBJ2-2 gives the whole variable domain KAGVTQTPRYLIKTRGQQVTLSCSPISGHRSVSWYQQTPGQGLQFLFEYFSETQRNKGNFPGRFSGRQFSNSRSEMNVSTLELGDSALYLCASGKTSGNTGELFFGEGSRLTVL.

This clonotype was observed at least ten times. The chain joins TRBV11-2 to TRBJ2-3; possibly TRBD1 for D (6 bases). Trimming shortened V by 3 bases and J by 3 bases, and 16 bases separated the two germline ends. The CDR3 covers 16 residues. Looked up from germline, CDR1 is SGHAT and CDR2 is FQNNGV. DNA for the CDR3: TGTGCCAGCAGCTTCGTCGGTGGGGGCAGGACAGATACGCAGTATTTT. Amino acid sequence: CASSFVGGGRTDTQYF.

This clonotype was detected many times. The rearrangement joins TRBV7-2 to TRBJ2-7; D is unclear. Per the germline V gene, CDR1 is SGHTA and CDR2 is FQGNSA. Deletions cut 1 base from V and 5 bases from J, with 15 bases between. The CDR3 covers 15 residues. The CDR3 loop is CASSLVGPAGHEQYF. The CDR3 DNA is TGTGCCAGCAGCTTAGTCGGCCCGGCAGGTCACGAGCAGTACTTC.

Many counts were recorded for this clonotype. The chain is built from TRBV20-1 and TRBJ1-2; D may be TRBD1 (6 bases). Germline values: CDR1 DFQATT, CDR2 SNEGSKA (reference sequence). Trimming left V 3 bases short and J 7 bases short, with 12 bases between. The CDR3 runs to 12 residues. CDR3 in DNA: TGCAGTGCTAGGGGGCAGGGGCCTGGCTACACCTTC. Encoded protein: CSARGQGPGYTF.

The V call is TRBV11-2, the J call TRBJ2-3; TRBD1 is a possible D gene (5 bases). The ends were cut back, 7 bases at V and 4 bases at J, with 21 bases in the middle. Per germline, CDR1 SGHAT and CDR2 FQNNGV. The CDR3 extends over 16 amino acids. The CDR3 DNA sequence: TGTGCCAGCATCCAAGGTGGGGCGGTGAATCCAGATACGCAGTATTTT. It specifies CASIQGGAVNPDTQYF. Combining the CDR3 with reference TRBV11-2 and TRBJ2-3 gives the whole variable domain EAGVAQSPRYKIIEKRQSVAFWCNPISGHATLYWYQQILGQGPKLLIQFQNNGVVDDSQLPKDRFSAERLKGVDSTLKIQPAKLEDSAVYLCASIQGGAVNPDTQYFGPGTRLTVL.

This clonotype was found many times. The chain recombines TRBV5-1 with TRBJ2-7; 9 bases fit TRBD1. Unmatched junction bases numbered 6, after V lost 5 bases and J lost 3 bases. The CDR3 has 14 residues. Germline CDR1 and CDR2: SGHRS and YFSETQ. CDR3 sequence (DNA): TGCGCCAGCAGTCAATACAGGGGGCTCTACGAGCAGTACTTC. Its protein product is CASSQYRGLYEQYF.

This clonotype was counted many times. The V call is TRBV29-1, the J call TRBJ1-2; a possible D gene is TRBD1 (6 bases). Germline values: CDR1 SQVTM, CDR2 ANQGSEA. The V gene lost 3 bases and the J gene lost 2 bases, with 10 bases spanning the gap. This CDR3 has 13 residues. The CDR3, as DNA: TGCAGCGTTGAGGGGGCCAGGAACTATGGCTACACCTTC. Translation gives CSVEGARNYGYTF. The variable domain in full, completed from reference TRBV29-1 and TRBJ1-2, reads SAVISQKPSRDICQRGTSLTIQCQVDSQVTMMFWYRQQPGQSLTLIATANQGSEATYESGFVIDKFPISRPNLTFSTLTVSNMSPEDSSIYLCSVEGARNYGYTFGSGTRLTVV.

This clonotype was recorded many times. V is TRBV29-1 and J is TRBJ2-7; D is tentatively TRBD1 or TRBD2 (5 bases each). V gave up 6 bases and J gave up 6 bases, with 18 bases separating them. CDR1 and CDR2 (germline): SQVTM, ANQGSEA. This CDR3 is built from 13 residues. In DNA form, the CDR3 reads TGCAGCGTCCCGAGGGGACCTATTGTCGAGCAGTACTTC. Translating gives CSVPRGPIVEQYF.

There are many counts of this clonotype. The chain carries TRBV9 and TRBJ2-2; D not resolved. This CDR3 comprises 14 residues. Per the germline V gene, CDR1 is SGDLS and CDR2 is YYNGEE. Trimming pared 4 bases from V and 8 bases from J, leaving 15 bases between. CDR3 loop: CASSPRVGSGELFF. For the CDR3, the DNA is TGTGCCAGCAGCCCCCGGGTCGGATCAGGGGAGCTGTTTTTT.

This clonotype has at least ten counts. V and J are TRBV5-1 and TRBJ1-6, with D tentatively TRBD1 (5 bases). Germline-derived CDR1 and CDR2 are SGHRS and YFSETQ. The CDR3 has 15 amino acids. Trimming took off 4 bases at V and 10 bases at J, with 18 bases between the two ends. The CDR3 is CASSPEQARRSPLHF. CDR3 nucleotide sequence: TGCGCCAGCAGCCCGGAACAGGCGCGGAGGTCACCCCTCCACTTT.

This clonotype was counted at least ten times. The rearrangement uses TRBV10-3 and TRBJ2-3, with D possibly matching TRBD2 (5 bases). The germline CDR1 and CDR2 sequences are ENHRY and SYGVKD. CDR3 length: 16 residues. Trimming shortened V by 4 bases and J by 2 bases, and 16 bases separated the two germline ends. CDR3 nucleotide sequence: TGTGCCATCAGTGTACACTCAGGACTTACCACAGATACGCAGTATTTT. Protein: CAISVHSGLTTDTQYF.

This clonotype was found many times. This rearrangement joins TRBV20-1 to TRBJ2-5, with 11 bases matching TRBD2. The CDR3 runs 16 residues. Trimming cost V 2 bases and J 5 bases; bases outside gene matches: 10. Per the germline V gene, CDR1 is DFQATT and CDR2 is SNEGSKA (reference sequence). The CDR3 is CSARNTRLAGRETQYF. The DNA of the CDR3 is TGCAGTGCTAGAAACACCAGACTAGCGGGGAGGGAGACCCAGTACTTC.

This clonotype was picked up a small number of times. This chain links TRBV6-5 with TRBJ1-2, with D possibly TRBD1 on 5 matching bases. V gave up 6 bases and J gave up 4 bases, with 27 bases separating them. Per the germline V gene, CDR1 is MNHEY and CDR2 is SVGAGI. This CDR3 spans 18 amino acids. As DNA, the CDR3 is TGTGCCAGCAGCCTCGCGGGGGAGACACCCACGCGGGGCTATGGCTACACCTTC. It encodes CASSLAGETPTRGYGYTF.